This T cell receptor (beta chain) was profiled in a study of beta chain features in type 1 diabetes. General study results and limits: Patients with Type 1 diabetes showed moderately but significantly shorter TCRB CDR3s in all four CD4+ subsets.

This clone turned up a few times. The antigen remains undetermined. The V segment lost 3 bases and the J segment 6 bases; nucleotides outside the gene matches: 7. The germline CDR1 and CDR2 sequences are GTSNPN and SVGIG (reference sequence). This CDR3 contains 14 residues. A heparinised blood draw that averaged about 0.11 L was obtained once from each donor. Purity exceeding 98% was reached by all sorted populations. The investigators reverse transcribed all of the isolated RNA, so they sequenced expressed TCRB transcripts. Generated by immunoSEQ multiplex PCR, the TCRdb table keeps only in-frame clones and is missing some. The sample shows about half a million clones, about 32% of them seen only once.

The sequenced sample consisted of naive CD4+ T cells from blood. The gene calls are TRBV30 and TRBJ1-5; 8 bases are shared with TRBD1. This clonotype originated in a man younger than 35 in good health. CDR3 sequence: CAWSRGQGGQPQHF. Written as DNA, the CDR3 is TGTGCCTGGAGCAGAGGACAGGGTGGTCAGCCCCAGCATTTT.